The 15 T cell receptor beta chains below were found in one sample sequenced in a study of T-cell memory formation after mild COVID-19. TCRdb re-analysed the 5' RACE reads in MiXCR, keeping a single row per CDR3 protein. The sample lists 450,000 to 700,000 distinct CDR3 sequences, approximately 19% occurring once. What was sequenced was PBMCs or a T cell subset sorted from them (not recorded which). These receptors all come from an adult woman who had mild COVID-19 (a few samples of this study predate the infection). Cell type and time point are not known.

This chain uses TRBV5-1 with TRBJ2-4; D perhaps matches TRBD1 (5 bases). CDR3 size: 15 residues. V was trimmed by 0 bases and J by 2 bases, leaving 9 bases between them. Germline CDR1 SGHRS, CDR2 YFSETQ. The CDR3 region is CASSLGAGSKNIQYF. CDR3 sequence (DNA): TGCGCCAGCAGCTTGGGTGCAGGGTCCAAAAACATTCAGTACTTC.

The V gene is TRBV3-1, the J gene TRBJ2-5, with 8 bases that match TRBD2. Trimming cost V 3 bases and J 1 base; bases outside gene matches: 10. CDR1 is LGHDT and CDR2 is YNNKEL in the germline V gene (reference sequence). The CDR3 loop spans 17 amino acids. The CDR3 DNA reads as TGTGCCAGCAGCCACCAACCCACGGGGGGGCGCCAAGAGACCCAGTACTTC. This translates into CASSHQPTGGRQETQYF.

V is TRBV11-2 and J is TRBJ2-7, with D possibly being TRBD2 (6 bases). Germline CDR1 SGHAT, CDR2 FQNNGV. Trimming took off 5 bases at V and 7 bases at J, with 18 bases between the two ends. There are 14 residues in the CDR3. This CDR3 reads CASSRLDDLGEQYF. The CDR3 DNA sequence: TGTGCCAGCAGCCGACTAGACGATTTGGGGGAGCAGTACTTC.

This clonotype was seen a few times. J is TRBJ2-4 and V is TRBV5-1; maybe TRBD2 (6 bases). Germline V CDR1 and CDR2: SGHRS, YFSETQ. V dropped 5 bases and J dropped 9 bases, with 18 bases sitting between them. The length of the CDR3 is 14 residues. This CDR3 is CASRTAQEGSIQYF. Written as DNA, the CDR3 is TGCGCCAGCAGGACCGCTCAGGAGGGTAGCATTCAGTACTTC.

This clonotype was counted a few times. V is TRBV7-7 and J is TRBJ2-1, with 12 bases that match TRBD2. The CDR3 loop spans 15 amino acids. CDR1 and CDR2 from the germline V gene are SSHAT and FNYEAQ (reference sequence). Trimming took 5 bases from V and 6 from J; bases not matched to a gene: 5. CDR3 protein: CASSPSSGGVNEQFF. Written as DNA, the CDR3 is TGTGCCAGCAGCCCGTCTAGCGGGGGGGTCAATGAGCAGTTCTTC.

The CDR3 here is CASSPQVGGAYEQYF. The CDR3 DNA reads TGTGCCAGCAGTCCCCAGGTAGGGGGGGCCTACGAGCAGTACTTC. The chain recombines TRBV27 with TRBJ2-7; TRBD2 is a possible D gene (7 bases). CDR3 length: 15 amino acids. Germline CDR1 and CDR2: MNHEY and SMNVEV (reference sequence). V lost 5 bases to trimming and J lost 2 bases, with 16 bases between them.

There are a few counts of this clonotype. V gene TRBV25-1 combines with J gene TRBJ1-2; 7 nucleotides line up with TRBD1. The V gene's germline CDR1 is MGHDK and CDR2 SYGVNS. After removal of 3 bases from V and 3 bases from J, the junction contained 10 bases not matched to a gene. The CDR3 extends over 16 amino acids. The CDR3 DNA follows: TGTGCCAGCAGTGATCCCCGCCTTACAGGGGACTATGGCTACACCTTC. Protein: CASSDPRLTGDYGYTF.

This clonotype was recorded many times. The V call is TRBV7-2, the J call TRBJ2-1, with 12 bases matching TRBD2. Germline lookup yields CDR1 SGHTA and CDR2 FQGNSA. The CDR3 covers 14 residues. Trimming took 4 bases from V and 6 from J; bases not matched to a gene: 1. CDR3 residues: CASSWGLAGNEQFF. CDR3 bases: TGTGCCAGCAGCTGGGGACTAGCGGGCAATGAGCAGTTCTTC.

The J gene is TRBJ2-3, the V gene TRBV7-2, with 8 bases lining up with TRBD1. The V gene's germline CDR1 is SGHTA and CDR2 FQGNSA. V lost 3 bases to trimming and J lost 0 bases; unmatched junction nucleotides: 2. The CDR3 consists of 15 residues. In nucleotides, the CDR3 is TGTGCCAGCAGCTTCCGACAGGGGAGCACAGATACGCAGTATTTT. Translated: CASSFRQGSTDTQYF. Supplemented by reference TRBV7-2 and TRBJ2-3, the full variable domain reads GAGVSQSPSNKVTEKGKDVELRCDPISGHTALYWYRQSLGQGLEFLIYFQGNSAPDKSGLPSDRFSAERTGGSVSTLTIQRTQQEDSAVYLCASSFRQGSTDTQYFGPGTRLTVL.

The table lists this clonotype with a few counts. The CDR3 spells CASSFRGASGANVLTF. For the CDR3, the DNA is TGTGCCAGCAGTTTTCGGGGCGCCTCTGGGGCCAACGTCCTGACTTTC. The chain has TRBV12-3 or TRBV12-4 and TRBJ2-6; D might be TRBD1 or TRBD2, each matching 5 bases. The CDR3 covers 16 residues. Trimming removed 3 bases from V and 0 bases from J, with 9 bases in between.

This clonotype was seen a few times. The V call is TRBV21-1, the J call TRBJ1-1; TRBD1, the D gene given by the table, was not confirmed from the DNA. TRBV21-1 is marked as a pseudogene. The CDR3 has 16 residues. DNA of the CDR3: TGTGCCAGCACCTCGGATGGCCGACAGGACATCACTGAAGCTTTCTTT. Its translation: CASTSDGRQDITEAFF.

The chain joins TRBV2 to TRBJ2-2, with TRBD2 matching over 9 bases. Germline trimming cut 2 bases from V and 1 base from J; bases unmatched to any gene: 8. The germline gives CDR1 SNHLY, CDR2 FYNNEI. CDR3 size: 18 residues. CDR3 amino acids: CASSEQTGLAMNTGELFF. DNA for the CDR3: TGTGCCAGCAGTGAACAGACGGGACTAGCTATGAACACCGGGGAGCTGTTTTTT.

This clonotype appeared a few times. The chain carries TRBV7-2 and TRBJ2-7; D may be TRBD2 (6 bases). V was trimmed by 5 bases and J by 2 bases, leaving 10 bases between them. The CDR3 has 13 residues. The germline gives CDR1 SGHTA, CDR2 FQGNSA. The CDR3 DNA reads as TGTGCCAGCAGCACCGGGAGTACCTACGAGCAGTACTTC. It yields the protein CASSTGSTYEQYF.

This clonotype was found a few times. V gene TRBV7-3 combines with J gene TRBJ2-1; the D gene could be TRBD1 or TRBD2 (5 bases each). CDR1 and CDR2 from the germline V gene are SGHTA and FQGTGA. V dropped 3 bases and J dropped 6 bases, with 15 bases sitting between them. This CDR3 region has 15 residues. CDR3 DNA sequence: TGTGCCAGCAGCTTGACGGGACGGGCCAGCAATGAGCAGTTCTTC. Protein sequence: CASSLTGRASNEQFF.

This clonotype came up a few times. This chain connects TRBV5-1 to TRBJ2-1, with 9 nucleotides matching TRBD2. The CDR3 is made up of 17 amino acids. J was trimmed by 1 base and V by 4 bases; bases with no gene match: 9. Per germline, CDR1 SGHRS and CDR2 YFSETQ. Here the CDR3 reads CASSQLTSGFSYNEQFF. CDR3 sequence (DNA): TGCGCCAGCAGCCAATTAACTAGCGGGTTTTCCTACAATGAGCAGTTCTTC.